Listed here is a single TCR beta chain. Antigen unknown. This entry is derived from a study of blood T cells in healthy people across ages. Per the germline V gene, CDR1 is SQVTM and CDR2 is ANQGSEA. The CDR3 is 13 amino acids. V lost 4 bases, J lost 1 base, and 11 bases lay in between. Whole-study results and caveats: Significant beta diversity loss was already apparent by age approximately 38, declining roughly linearly.

PCR was performed a second time for 7 to 11 cycles using a sample-barcoded 5' primer and a J-beta primer mix. Each cDNA was tagged by a template-switch adaptor containing 12 random nucleotides. TCRdb reanalysed the 5' RACE reads using MiXCR and keeps one entry per CDR3 protein. Found here are hundreds of thousands of distinct CDR3 sequences, roughly 50% of them singletons; the top ten hold 25% to 35%. Sequences were obtained from blood. This chain uses TRBV29-1 with TRBJ2-7; D tentatively fits TRBD1 or TRBD2 (5 bases each). This TCR was sampled from an older woman in good health. The CDR3 here is CSVGDVHSYEQYF. CDR3 nucleotides: TGCAGCGTTGGGGACGTCCATTCCTACGAGCAGTACTTC.